These T cell receptor beta chains were read from a single sample in a study of blood T cell repertoires in COVID-19. Generated by immunoSEQ multiplex PCR, the TCRdb table keeps only in-frame clones and is missing some. The profile shows approximately 250,000 clones, around 89% of them singletons. Sequencing was carried out using PBMCs or T cells enriched from blood (not recorded which). Receptors originate from a woman between 40 and 55 years old with acute COVID-19. Each CDR3 is given with its conserved first and last residue. A D gene is named only where the DNA matches it firmly. The size of a clone is reported for some rows only, either as once, few or many, or as a class for expanded clones.

v_gene	j_gene	abundance	d_gene	CDR3aa	CDR3nt
TRBV24-1	TRBJ1-2	few	TRBD1	CATRRRQGNYGYTF	TGTGCCACCAGACGTAGACAGGGCAACTATGGCTACACCTTC
TRBV9	TRBJ2-1	.	TRBD2	CASSVAGGRVVSYNEQFF	TGTGCCAGCAGCGTAGCGGGCGGGAGGGTCGTATCCTACAATGAGCAGTTCTTC
TRBV2	TRBJ1-2	.	.	CASSEGGANGYTF	TGTGCCAGCAGTGAAGGGGGCGCGAATGGCTACACCTTC
TRBV11-2	TRBJ1-1	.	TRBD1	CASSYRQGVTEAFF	TGTGCCAGCAGCTATAGACAGGGCGTCACTGAAGCTTTCTTT
TRBV30	TRBJ1-5	.	.	CAWNGGRDQPQHF	TGTGCCTGGAATGGAGGGAGGGATCAGCCCCAGCATTTT
TRBV15	TRBJ2-3	.	.	CATSPGREADTQYF	TGTGCCACCAGTCCGGGCAGGGAAGCAGATACGCAGTATTTT
TRBV6-1	TRBJ2-3	.	TRBD2	CASSDYPYASGRGKTQYF	TGTGCCAGCAGTGATTATCCCTACGCTAGCGGGAGGGGAAAGACGCAGTATTTT
TRBV12-3/TRBV12-4	TRBJ2-5	once	.	CASTPFGGETQYF	TGTGCCAGCACCCCCTTCGGCGGAGAGACCCAGTACTTC
TRBV24-1	TRBJ2-6	few	TRBD1	CASSGQAGANVLTF	TGTGCCTCTTCCGGACAGGCTGGGGCCAACGTCCTGACTTTC
TRBV7-6	TRBJ2-7	.	TRBD2	CASSSQSGSSYEQYF	TGTGCCAGCAGCTCCCAAAGCGGGAGCTCCTACGAGCAGTACTTC
TRBV24-1	TRBJ2-2	.	TRBD1	CATSDGRTGVGELFF	TGTGCCACCAGTGATGGAAGGACAGGAGTCGGGGAGCTGTTTTTT
TRBV7-9	TRBJ1-2	.	.	CASSPSTGNYGYTF	TGTGCCAGCAGCCCTTCAACAGGGAACTATGGCTACACCTTC
TRBV19	TRBJ2-2	.	.	CASSTKGSYTGELFF	TGTGCCAGTAGTACCAAGGGGTCTTACACCGGGGAGCTGTTTTTT
TRBV5-4	TRBJ1-5	.	TRBD1	CASSPGQGAHQPQHF	TGTGCCAGCAGCCCGGGACAGGGGGCTCATCAGCCCCAGCATTTT
TRBV5-1	TRBJ2-1	.	TRBD1	CASSELRDRGANEQFF	TGCGCCAGCAGTGAGCTTAGGGACAGGGGGGCCAATGAGCAGTTCTTC
TRBV7-3	TRBJ2-5	.	TRBD1	CASSLKGQVGGETQYF	TGTGCCAGCAGCTTAAAGGGACAGGTGGGCGGCGAGACCCAGTACTTC
TRBV29-1	TRBJ1-1	once	.	CSVEGRGAEAFF	TGCAGCGTTGAAGGTCGCGGGGCTGAAGCTTTCTTT
TRBV7-9	TRBJ1-2	.	TRBD1	CASSPRDSYGYTF	TGTGCCAGCAGCCCCCGGGACAGCTATGGCTACACCTTC
TRBV9	TRBJ1-3	.	.	CASSVNSPSGNTIYF	TGTGCCAGCAGCGTAAACTCGCCCTCGGGAAACACCATATATTTT
TRBV11-2	TRBJ1-3	.	.	CASSLAGPSGNTIYF	TGTGCCAGCAGCTTAGCAGGGCCCTCTGGAAACACCATATATTTT
TRBV6-2/TRBV6-3	TRBJ1-1	.	TRBD1	CASSRGTGGNTEAFF	TGTGCCAGCAGCCGAGGGACAGGGGGGAACACTGAAGCTTTCTTT
TRBV25-1	TRBJ2-3	.	.	CASSDGADITDTQYF	TGTGCCAGCAGTGATGGGGCAGATATCACAGATACGCAGTATTTT
TRBV5-1	TRBJ2-1	once	TRBD2	CASSLASGRSYNEQFF	TGCGCCAGCAGCTTGGCTAGCGGAAGAAGCTACAATGAGCAGTTCTTC
TRBV28	TRBJ2-5	.	.	CASTQRGRARETQYF	TGTGCCAGCACCCAGAGGGGGAGGGCCCGAGAGACCCAGTACTTC
TRBV5-1	TRBJ1-2	.	TRBD1	CASSRQGVEPSDGYTF	TGCGCCAGCTCCCGACAGGGGGTTGAGCCTAGTGATGGCTACACCTTC
TRBV7-9	TRBJ2-5	.	TRBD2	CASSLGLAGGFGETQYF	TGTGCCAGCAGCTTAGGACTAGCGGGAGGATTTGGGGAGACCCAGTACTTC
TRBV5-8	TRBJ1-1	few	TRBD1	CASRRLTGKSEAFF	TGTGCCAGCAGAAGACTGACAGGGAAAAGTGAAGCTTTCTTT
TRBV10-3	TRBJ2-5	.	TRBD1	CAITGDRGSETQYF	TGTGCCATCACTGGGGACAGGGGGTCGGAGACCCAGTACTTC
TRBV12-3/TRBV12-4	TRBJ2-7	few	.	CASSGQYEQYF	TGTGCCAGCAGTGGACAATACGAGCAGTACTTC
TRBV19	TRBJ2-5	.	TRBD2	CAVSTAGGQETQYF	TGTGCCGTTTCCACAGCGGGAGGCCAAGAGACCCAGTACTTC
TRBV15	TRBJ2-3	.	TRBD1	CATSSGGTGTDTQYF	TGTGCCACCAGCAGTGGTGGGACAGGCACAGATACGCAGTATTTT
TRBV3-1/TRBV3-2	TRBJ1-1	.	.	CASSRSQGLMAFF	TGTGCCAGCAGCCGGAGCCAGGGGCTGATGGCTTTCTTT
TRBV30	TRBJ1-2	once	.	CAWTHAGIDGYTF	TGTGCCTGGACCCATGCGGGGATTGATGGCTACACCTTC
TRBV5-1	TRBJ1-4	.	TRBD1	CASKTGTVPAGNEKLFF	TGCGCCAGCAAGACCGGGACAGTACCTGCGGGTAATGAAAAACTGTTTTTT
TRBV3-1/TRBV3-2	TRBJ1-4	.	TRBD1	CASSLRGQPTKLFF	TGTGCCAGCAGCCTGAGGGGACAGCCAACAAAACTGTTTTTT
TRBV13	TRBJ2-1	.	TRBD2	CASSSLLAGGPGNEQFF	TGTGCCAGCAGCTCTCTCCTAGCGGGAGGGCCGGGGAATGAGCAGTTCTTC
TRBV11-3	TRBJ2-1	.	.	CASSLTGFDEQFF	TGTGCCAGCAGCTTGACGGGATTTGATGAGCAGTTCTTC
TRBV23-1	TRBJ2-1	.	TRBD1	CASRAPGQGCYNEQFF	TGCGCCAGCAGGGCCCCGGGACAGGGGTGTTACAATGAGCAGTTCTTC
TRBV13	TRBJ2-6	.	.	CASSFSGLSSGANVLTF	TGTGCCAGCAGCTTCTCCGGACTGAGCTCTGGGGCCAACGTCCTGACTTTC
TRBV19	TRBJ2-7	.	TRBD2	CASSIVGTSRTYEQYF	TGTGCCAGTAGTATAGTCGGGACTAGCAGAACCTACGAGCAGTACTTC